This TCR beta chain emerged from a study of blood T cell repertoires in COVID-19. Sequencing was performed with immunoSEQ multiplex PCR; in TCRdb, only in-frame clones are kept and a portion is missing. The profile covers some 50,000 clones, with 86% appearing a single time and 9.2% taken by the ten largest. CDR3 size: 18 residues. CDR1 is MNHEY and CDR2 is SMNVEV in the germline V gene (reference sequence). The V gene end was trimmed by 5 bases and the J gene end by 0 bases; junction bases not matched to a gene: 5. As regards this clone: Within the sample, other DNA sequences also encode this same CDR3.

The V call is TRBV27, the J call TRBJ2-1; 15 bases match TRBD2. Material for sequencing was peripheral blood. The sequence was collected from a human donor in a cohort sampled during active COVID-19. CDR3 region: CASSPGTSGGSSYNEQFF. The CDR3 DNA sequence: TGTGCCAGCAGTCCCGGGACTAGCGGGGGGTCCTCCTACAATGAGCAGTTCTTC.